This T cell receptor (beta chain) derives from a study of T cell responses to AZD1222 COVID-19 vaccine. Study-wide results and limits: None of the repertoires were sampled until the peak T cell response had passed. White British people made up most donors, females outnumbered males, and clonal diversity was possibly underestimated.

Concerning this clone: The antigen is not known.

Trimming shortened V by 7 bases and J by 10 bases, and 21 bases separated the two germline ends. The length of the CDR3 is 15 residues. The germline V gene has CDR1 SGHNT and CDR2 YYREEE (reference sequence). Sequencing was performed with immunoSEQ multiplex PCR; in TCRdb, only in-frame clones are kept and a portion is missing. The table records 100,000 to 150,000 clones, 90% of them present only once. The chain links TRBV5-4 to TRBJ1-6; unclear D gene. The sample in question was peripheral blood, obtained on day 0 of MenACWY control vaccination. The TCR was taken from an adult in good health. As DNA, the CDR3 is TGTGCCAGCCGCGCGGCGGGAGGGAACAACTCACCCCTCCACTTT. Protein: CASRAAGGNNSPLHF.